The text below deals with one T cell receptor beta chain. The antigen is unknown. The assay was immunoSEQ multiplex PCR, and TCRdb's table has in-frame clones only and misses some. This table holds approximately 650,000 clones, over 95% found once. Naive CD8 cells comprised CD45RO-negative, CCR7-positively selected cells, excluding terminally differentiated effector memory CD45RA+ cells. The CDR3 runs to 17 residues. Trimming took 6 bases from V and 8 from J; bases not matched to a gene: 11. Germline V CDR1 and CDR2: LGHNA, YNFKEQ. This entry belongs to a study of shared clonotypes between healthy human individuals. Whole-study results and caveats: The study generally estimated greater richness for naive than memory subsets. Despite large depth, rarefaction showed incomplete sorted-subset sequencing.

This TCR came from a woman aged 30 to 39 in good health. This rearrangement joins TRBV4-2 to TRBJ2-1; 15 positions agree with TRBD2. The material sequenced was naive CD8+ T cells sorted from blood. CDR3 sequence: CASRGSGTSGRWDEQFF. CDR3 sequence (DNA): TGTGCCAGCAGGGGGAGCGGGACTAGCGGGAGGTGGGATGAGCAGTTCTTC.